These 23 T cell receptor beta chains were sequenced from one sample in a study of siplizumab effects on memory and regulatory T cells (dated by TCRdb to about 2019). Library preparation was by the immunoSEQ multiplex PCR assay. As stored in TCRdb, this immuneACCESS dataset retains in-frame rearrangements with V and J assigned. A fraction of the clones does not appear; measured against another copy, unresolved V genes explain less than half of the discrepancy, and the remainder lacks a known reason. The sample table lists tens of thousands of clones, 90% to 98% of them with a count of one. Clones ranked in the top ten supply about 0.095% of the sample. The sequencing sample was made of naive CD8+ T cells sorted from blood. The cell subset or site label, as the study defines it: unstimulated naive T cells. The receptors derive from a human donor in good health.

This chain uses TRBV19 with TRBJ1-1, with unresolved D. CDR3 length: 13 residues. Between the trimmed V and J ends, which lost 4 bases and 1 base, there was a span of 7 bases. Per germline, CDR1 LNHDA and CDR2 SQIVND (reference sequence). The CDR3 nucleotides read TGTGCCAGTAGTAATTGGGAGAACACTGAAGCTTTCTTT. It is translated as CASSNWENTEAFF.

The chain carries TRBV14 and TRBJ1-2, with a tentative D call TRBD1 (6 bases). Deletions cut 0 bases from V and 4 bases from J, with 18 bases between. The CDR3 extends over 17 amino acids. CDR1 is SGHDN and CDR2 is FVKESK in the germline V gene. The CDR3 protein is CASSQDSARGRGYGYTF. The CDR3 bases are TGTGCCAGCAGCCAAGACTCGGCCAGGGGACGCGGCTATGGCTACACCTTC.

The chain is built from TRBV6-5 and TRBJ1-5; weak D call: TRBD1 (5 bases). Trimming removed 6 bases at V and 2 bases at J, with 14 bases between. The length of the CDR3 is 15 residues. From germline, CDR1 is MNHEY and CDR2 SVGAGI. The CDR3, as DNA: TGTGCCAGCAGCACCACCGGGGCGGGCAATCAGCCCCAGCATTTT. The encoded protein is CASSTTGAGNQPQHF.

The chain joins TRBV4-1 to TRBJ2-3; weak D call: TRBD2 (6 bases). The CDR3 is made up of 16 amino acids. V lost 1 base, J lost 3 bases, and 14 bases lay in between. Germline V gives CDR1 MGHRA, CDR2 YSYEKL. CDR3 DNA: TGCGCCAGCAGCCAAGTACAAGGAGGGAATACAGATACGCAGTATTTT. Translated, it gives CASSQVQGGNTDTQYF.

The CDR3 here is CASSLRAGATDTQYF. CDR3 DNA sequence: TGCGCCAGCAGCTTGCGTGCGGGAGCCACAGATACGCAGTATTTT. The rearrangement joins TRBV5-1 to TRBJ2-3, with TRBD2 matching 7 bases. CDR3 length equals 15 residues. The J segment lost 2 bases and the V segment lost 1 base, leaving 4 bases of the junction unmatched. CDR1 is SGHRS, CDR2 YFSETQ, per germline. The entire variable domain, with the rest obtained from reference TRBV5-1 and TRBJ2-3, is as follows: KAGVTQTPRYLIKTRGQQVTLSCSPISGHRSVSWYQQTPGQGLQFLFEYFSETQRNKGNFPGRFSGRQFSNSRSEMNVSTLELGDSALYLCASSLRAGATDTQYFGPGTRLTVL.

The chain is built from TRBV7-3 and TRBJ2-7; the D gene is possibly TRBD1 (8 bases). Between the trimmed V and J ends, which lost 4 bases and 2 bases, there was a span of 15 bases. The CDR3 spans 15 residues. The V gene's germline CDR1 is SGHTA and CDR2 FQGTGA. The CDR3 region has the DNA TGTGCCAGCAGCTCCACAGGGGGGGGAACCTACGAGCAGTACTTC. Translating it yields CASSSTGGGTYEQYF.

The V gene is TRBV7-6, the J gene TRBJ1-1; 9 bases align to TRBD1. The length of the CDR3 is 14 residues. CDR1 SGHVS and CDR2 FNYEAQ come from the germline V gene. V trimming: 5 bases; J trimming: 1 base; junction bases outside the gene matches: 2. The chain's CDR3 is CASSTGQGNTEAFF. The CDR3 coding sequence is TGTGCCAGCAGCACGGGACAGGGGAACACTGAAGCTTTCTTT.

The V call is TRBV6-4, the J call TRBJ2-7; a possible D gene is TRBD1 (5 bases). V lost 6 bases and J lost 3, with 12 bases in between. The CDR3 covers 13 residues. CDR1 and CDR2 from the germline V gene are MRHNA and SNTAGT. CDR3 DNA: TGTGCCAGCAGAGTATCAGGGCTCTACGAGCAGTACTTC. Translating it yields CASRVSGLYEQYF.

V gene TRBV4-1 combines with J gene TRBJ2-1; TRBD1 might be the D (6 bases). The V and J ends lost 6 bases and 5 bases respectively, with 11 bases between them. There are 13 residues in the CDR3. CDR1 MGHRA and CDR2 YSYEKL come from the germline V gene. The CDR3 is CASRYSGDNEQFF. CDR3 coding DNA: TGCGCCAGCAGATATTCAGGGGACAATGAGCAGTTCTTC.

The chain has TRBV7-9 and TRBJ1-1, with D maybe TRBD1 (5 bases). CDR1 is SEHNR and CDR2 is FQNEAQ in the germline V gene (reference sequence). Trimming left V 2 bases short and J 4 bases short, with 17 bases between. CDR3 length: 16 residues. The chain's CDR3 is CASSLSPGTYLTEAFF. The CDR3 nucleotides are TGTGCCAGCAGCTTATCTCCGGGGACTTACCTCACTGAAGCTTTCTTT.

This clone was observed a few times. The CDR3 sequence: CASSEDTGELFF. The CDR3 DNA is TGTGCCAGCAGTGAGGACACCGGGGAGCTGTTTTTT. V usage is TRBV6-4 and J usage is TRBJ2-2, with D unresolved. V gave up 3 bases and J gave up 3 bases, with 2 bases separating them. Germline lookup yields CDR1 MRHNA and CDR2 SNTAGT. The CDR3 length is 12 residues.

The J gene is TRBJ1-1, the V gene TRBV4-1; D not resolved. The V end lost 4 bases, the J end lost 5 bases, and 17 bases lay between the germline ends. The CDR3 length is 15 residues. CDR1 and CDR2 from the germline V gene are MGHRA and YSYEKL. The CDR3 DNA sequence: TGCGCCAGCAGCCCGGGCGGAGGGTTTCAAACTGAAGCTTTCTTT. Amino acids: CASSPGGGFQTEAFF.

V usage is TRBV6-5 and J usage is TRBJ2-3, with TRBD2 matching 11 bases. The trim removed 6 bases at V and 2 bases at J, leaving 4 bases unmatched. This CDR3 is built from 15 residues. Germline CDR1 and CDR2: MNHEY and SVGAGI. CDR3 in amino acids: CASSQLAGATDTQYF. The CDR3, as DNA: TGTGCCAGCAGCCAACTAGCGGGGGCCACAGATACGCAGTATTTT.

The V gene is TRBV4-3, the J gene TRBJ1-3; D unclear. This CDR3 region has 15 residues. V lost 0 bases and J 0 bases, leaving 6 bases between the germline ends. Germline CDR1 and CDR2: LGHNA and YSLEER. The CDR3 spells CASSQDSSSGNTIYF. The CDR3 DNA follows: TGCGCCAGCAGCCAAGATAGTAGCTCTGGAAACACCATATATTTT.

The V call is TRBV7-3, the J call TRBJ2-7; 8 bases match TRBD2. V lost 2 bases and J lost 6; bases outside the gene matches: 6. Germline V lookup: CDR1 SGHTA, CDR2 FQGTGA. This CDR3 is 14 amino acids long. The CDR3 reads CASSLFAGGREQYF. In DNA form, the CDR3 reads TGTGCCAGCAGCTTATTTGCGGGGGGCCGCGAGCAGTACTTC.

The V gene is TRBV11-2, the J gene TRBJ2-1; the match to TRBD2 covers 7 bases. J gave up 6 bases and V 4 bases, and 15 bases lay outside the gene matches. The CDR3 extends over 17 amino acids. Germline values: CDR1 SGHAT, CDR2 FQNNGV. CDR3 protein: CASSSRLLTGGLNEQFF. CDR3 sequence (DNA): TGTGCCAGCAGCTCAAGACTATTGACGGGGGGTCTCAATGAGCAGTTCTTC.

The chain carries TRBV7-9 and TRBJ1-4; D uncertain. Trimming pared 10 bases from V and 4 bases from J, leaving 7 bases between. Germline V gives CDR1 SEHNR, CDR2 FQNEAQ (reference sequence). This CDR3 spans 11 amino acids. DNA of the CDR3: TGTGCCATCCACGGTAATGAAAAACTGTTTTTT. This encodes CAIHGNEKLFF.

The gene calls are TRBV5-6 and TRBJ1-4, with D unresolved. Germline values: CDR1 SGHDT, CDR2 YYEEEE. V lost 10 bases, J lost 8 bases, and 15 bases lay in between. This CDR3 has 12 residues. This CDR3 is CAAGQRGEKLFF. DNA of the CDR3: TGTGCCGCCGGTCAGAGAGGAGAAAAACTGTTTTTT.

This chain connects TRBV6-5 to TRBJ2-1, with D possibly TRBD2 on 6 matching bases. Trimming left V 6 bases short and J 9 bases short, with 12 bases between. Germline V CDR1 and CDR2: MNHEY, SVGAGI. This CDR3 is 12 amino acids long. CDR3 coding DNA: TGTGCCAGCAGGTCGTGGGGAGGTGAGCAGTTCTTC. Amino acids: CASRSWGGEQFF.

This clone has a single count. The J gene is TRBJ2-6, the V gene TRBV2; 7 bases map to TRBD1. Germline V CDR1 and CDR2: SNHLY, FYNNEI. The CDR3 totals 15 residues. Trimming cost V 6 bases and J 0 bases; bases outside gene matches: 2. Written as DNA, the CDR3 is TGTGCCAGCAGCGGGGACAGCTCTGGGGCCAACGTCCTGACTTTC. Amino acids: CASSGDSSGANVLTF.

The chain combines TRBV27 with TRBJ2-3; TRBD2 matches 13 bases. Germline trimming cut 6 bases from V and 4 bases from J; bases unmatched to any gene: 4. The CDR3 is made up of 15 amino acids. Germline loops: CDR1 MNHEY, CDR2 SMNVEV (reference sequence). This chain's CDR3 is CASSLLAGGADTQYF. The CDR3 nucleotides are TGTGCCAGCAGCCTACTAGCGGGGGGGGCAGATACGCAGTATTTT.

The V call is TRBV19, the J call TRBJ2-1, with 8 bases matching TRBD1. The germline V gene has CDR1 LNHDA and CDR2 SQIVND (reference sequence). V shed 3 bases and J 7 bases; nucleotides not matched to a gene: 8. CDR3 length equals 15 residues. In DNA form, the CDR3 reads TGTGCCAGTAGTATCAGCCAGGGGGCGCCGAATGAGCAGTTCTTC. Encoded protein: CASSISQGAPNEQFF. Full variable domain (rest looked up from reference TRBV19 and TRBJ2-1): DGGITQSPKYLFRKEGQNVTLSCEQNLNHDAMYWYRQDPGQGLRLIYYSQIVNDFQKGDIAEGYSVSREKKESFPLTVTSAQKNPTAFYLCASSISQGAPNEQFFGPGTRLTVL.

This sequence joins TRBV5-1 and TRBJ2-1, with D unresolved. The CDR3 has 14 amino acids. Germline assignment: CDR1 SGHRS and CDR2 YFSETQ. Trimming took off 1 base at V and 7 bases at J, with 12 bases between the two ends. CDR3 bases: TGCGCCAGCAGCTTGATCTCAGAAGGTAATGAGCAGTTCTTC. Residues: CASSLISEGNEQFF.